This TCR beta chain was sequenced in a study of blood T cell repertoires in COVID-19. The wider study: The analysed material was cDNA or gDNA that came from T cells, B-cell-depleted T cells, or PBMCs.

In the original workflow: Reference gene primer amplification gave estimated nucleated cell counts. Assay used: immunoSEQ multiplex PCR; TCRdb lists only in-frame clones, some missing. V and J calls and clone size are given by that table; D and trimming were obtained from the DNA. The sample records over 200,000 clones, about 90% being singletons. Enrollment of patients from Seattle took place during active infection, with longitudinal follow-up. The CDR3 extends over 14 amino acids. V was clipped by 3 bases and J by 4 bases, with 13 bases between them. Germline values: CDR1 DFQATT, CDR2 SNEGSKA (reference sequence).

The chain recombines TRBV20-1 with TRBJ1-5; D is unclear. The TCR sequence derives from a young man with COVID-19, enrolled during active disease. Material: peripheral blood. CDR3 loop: CSASARARNQPQHF. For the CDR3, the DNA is TGCAGTGCTAGTGCGAGGGCTCGGAATCAGCCCCAGCATTTT.